A single sample gave rise to the 7 T cell receptor beta chains below, sequenced in a study of blood T cell repertoires in COVID-19. TCRdb's table, derived via immunoSEQ multiplex PCR, lists solely in-frame clones and lacks some. Of 210,000 or so clones in the sample, 65% to 85% were seen once. The sample consisted of peripheral blood. These receptors came from a woman aged 25 to 39 with COVID-19, enrolled during active disease.

The gene calls are TRBV2 and TRBJ2-2; D is unclear. The CDR3 is 14 residues long. CDR1 is SNHLY and CDR2 is FYNNEI in the germline V gene. V was clipped by 4 bases and J by 4 bases, with 10 bases between them. The CDR3: CASSVMERTGELFF. CDR3 in DNA: TGTGCCAGCAGTGTCATGGAGCGCACCGGGGAGCTGTTTTTT.

In this sample, this clone turned up once. The chain carries TRBV18 and TRBJ2-5, with 13 positions matching TRBD2. The J segment lost 3 bases and the V segment lost 2 bases, leaving 9 bases of the junction unmatched. CDR1 KGHSH and CDR2 LQKENI come from the germline V gene. This CDR3 contains 18 residues. The CDR3 DNA is TGTGCCAGCTCACCAACTAGCGGGAGGGCCCGGATCGAAGAGACCCAGTACTTC. The encoded protein is CASSPTSGRARIEETQYF.

In DNA, the CDR3 is TGTGCCAGCAGCCAAGAGCTAGGTCGTTCACCCCTCCACTTT. Protein sequence: CASSQELGRSPLHF. This chain uses TRBV14 with TRBJ1-6; D is uncertain. This CDR3 spans 14 amino acids. Germline V gene sequence: CDR1 SGHDN, CDR2 FVKESK. The V end lost 0 bases, the J end lost 9 bases, and 9 bases lay between the germline ends.

J is TRBJ2-1 and V is TRBV7-9; tentatively, D is TRBD2 (5 bases). Germline-derived CDR1 and CDR2 are SEHNR and FQNEAQ (reference sequence). CDR3 length equals 16 residues. The V and J ends lost 6 bases and 7 bases respectively, with 22 bases between them. The CDR3 here is CASRSMRESSGNEQFF. The CDR3 region has the DNA TGTGCCAGCAGGTCGATGAGGGAGTCCAGTGGTAATGAGCAGTTCTTC.

The V call is TRBV2, the J call TRBJ2-1, with 10 bases aligning to TRBD2. Germline values: CDR1 SNHLY, CDR2 FYNNEI. The CDR3 has 14 residues. J was trimmed by 2 bases and V by 6 bases; bases with no gene match: 1. The CDR3 nucleotides read TGTGCCAGCAGGCTAGCGGGAGCCTACAATGAGCAGTTCTTC. Its translation: CASRLAGAYNEQFF.

This chain links TRBV9 with TRBJ1-6, with TRBD1 matching 10 bases. The V gene end was trimmed by 4 bases and the J gene end by 6 bases; junction bases not matched to a gene: 10. Germline-derived CDR1 and CDR2 are SGDLS and YYNGEE. The CDR3 loop spans 17 amino acids. The CDR3 spells CASSPAGQGDLNSPLHF. CDR3 bases: TGTGCCAGCAGCCCAGCTGGACAGGGGGATCTTAATTCACCCCTCCACTTT.

J is TRBJ2-6 and V is TRBV7-2; D not resolved. The germline gives CDR1 SGHTA, CDR2 FQGNSA. The CDR3 is made up of 11 amino acids. Trimming pared 6 bases from V and 10 bases from J, leaving 7 bases between. The CDR3 region is CASRPLNVLTF. In DNA form, the CDR3 reads TGTGCCAGCAGACCCCTAAACGTCCTGACTTTC. The full variable domain, rest sourced from reference TRBV7-2 and TRBJ2-6, is GAGVSQSPSNKVTEKGKDVELRCDPISGHTALYWYRQSLGQGLEFLIYFQGNSAPDKSGLPSDRFSAERTGGSVSTLTIQRTQQEDSAVYLCASRPLNVLTFGAGSRLTVL.